The 11 T cell receptor beta chains below were found in one sample sequenced in a study of T cell repertoires in cytomegalovirus infection. TCRdb called the reads again in MiXCR, with one record for every CDR3 protein. The profile covers 250,000 or so distinct CDR3 sequences, with approximately 17% appearing a single time and more than 45% taken by the ten largest. The sequenced material came from CD8+ T cells from PBMCs. All receptors derive from a human donor in good health (CMV status not recorded). Some clones in this sample may be carry-over from other donors' samples.

V and J are TRBV5-6 and TRBJ1-1; 7 bases align to TRBD1. CDR1 is SGHDT, CDR2 YYEEEE, per germline. This CDR3 has 17 amino acids. Trimming at V came to 1 base and at J to 4 bases, leaving 13 bases not matched to a gene. CDR3 protein: CASSLTPLQGRTTEAFF. CDR3 sequence (DNA): TGTGCCAGCAGCTTGACACCTTTACAGGGGAGGACCACTGAAGCTTTCTTT.

Only a few counts were recorded for this clonotype. The J gene is TRBJ2-7, the V gene TRBV28; D call uncertain. V lost 3 bases and J lost 5, with 17 bases in between. The CDR3 consists of 15 residues. Germline V gives CDR1 MDHEN, CDR2 SYDVKM. The CDR3 DNA reads as TGTGCCAGCAGTTTGATCCTCGGGCCCTTTGACGAGCAGTACTTC. Protein sequence: CASSLILGPFDEQYF.

This clonotype has just a few counts. The V call is TRBV7-9, the J call TRBJ1-2; perhaps TRBD1 as D (5 bases). V gave up 1 base and J gave up 4 bases, with 13 bases separating them. Germline V gene sequence: CDR1 SEHNR, CDR2 FQNEAQ (reference sequence). The CDR3 has 15 residues. The CDR3 sequence: CASSLGMGQVYGYTF. Here the CDR3 DNA reads TGTGCCAGCAGCTTAGGGATGGGGCAGGTCTATGGCTACACCTTC. The whole variable domain, filled in from reference TRBV7-9 and TRBJ1-2, reads DTGVSQNPRHKITKRGQNVTFRCDPISEHNRLYWYRQTLGQGPEFLTYFQNEAQLEKSRLLSDRFSAERPKGSFSTLEIQRTEQGDSAMYLCASSLGMGQVYGYTFGSGTRLTVV.

This clonotype occurred many times. This chain joins TRBV7-2 and TRBJ2-2; 9 bases are a match to TRBD1. J lost 6 bases, V lost 4 bases, and 9 bases had no gene match. There are 16 residues in the CDR3. In germline, CDR1 is SGHTA, CDR2 FQGNSA. The CDR3 DNA reads as TGTGCCAGCAGCTGGCCGACACAGGGGGCATCCGGGGAGCTGTTTTTT. The encoded protein is CASSWPTQGASGELFF.

The V and J genes are TRBV2 and TRBJ1-1, with D tentatively TRBD1 (5 bases). The CDR3 is made up of 15 amino acids. The ends were cut back, 0 bases at V and 8 bases at J, with 16 bases in the middle. Germline V gene lookup returns CDR1 SNHLY and CDR2 FYNNEI. CDR3 in amino acids: CASSEAIRVNLEAFF. CDR3 in DNA: TGTGCCAGCAGTGAAGCGATCAGGGTGAACCTAGAAGCTTTCTTT. The full variable domain, rest sourced from reference TRBV2 and TRBJ1-1, is EPEVTQTPSHQVTQMGQEVILRCVPISNHLYFYWYRQILGQKVEFLVSFYNNEISEKSEIFDDQFSVERPDGSNFTLKIRSTKLEDSAMYFCASSEAIRVNLEAFFGQGTRLTVV.

This clonotype occurred a few times. DNA for the CDR3: TGTGCCAGCAGCTACGGGACAGGGGTCTTCAATGAGCAGTTCTTC. Translating it yields CASSYGTGVFNEQFF. This chain connects TRBV7-2 to TRBJ2-1; 10 bases are a match to TRBD1. Per the germline V gene, CDR1 is SGHTA and CDR2 is FQGNSA. Unmatched junction bases numbered 6, after V lost 4 bases and J lost 6 bases. This CDR3 is 15 amino acids long.

This clonotype was observed a handful of times. The chain recombines TRBV7-9 with TRBJ1-2; D is unclear. Deletions cut 5 bases from V and 4 bases from J, with 14 bases between. There are 14 residues in the CDR3. Germline CDR1 and CDR2: SEHNR and FQNEAQ (reference sequence). The CDR3 DNA is TGTGCCAGCAGCCCCCAAGAGGTCGTCTATGGCTACACCTTC. Amino acids: CASSPQEVVYGYTF.

V is TRBV28 and J is TRBJ2-1, with TRBD1 identical over 8 bases. The CDR3 sequence is 17 residues long. Trimming cost V 6 bases and J 12 bases; bases outside gene matches: 22. CDR1 is MDHEN, CDR2 SYDVKM, per germline. This chain's CDR3 is CASSHDNPPNDRGGQFF. Here the CDR3 DNA reads TGTGCCAGCAGCCACGACAACCCCCCCAATGACAGGGGTGGGCAGTTCTTC.

V and J are TRBV28 and TRBJ2-1, with a possible D match to TRBD2 (5 bases). The germline gives CDR1 MDHEN, CDR2 SYDVKM. V lost 6 bases and J lost 9, with 12 bases in between. The CDR3 extends over 12 amino acids. The CDR3: CASSEGITEQFF. The CDR3 DNA sequence: TGTGCCAGCAGCGAGGGTATCACTGAGCAGTTCTTC.

The CDR3 protein is CASTDRGPTEAFF. As DNA, the CDR3 is TGTGCCAGCACGGACAGGGGGCCCACTGAAGCTTTCTTT. The rearrangement uses TRBV5-6 and TRBJ1-1, with 11 bases matching TRBD1. The germline gives CDR1 SGHDT, CDR2 YYEEEE. CDR3 size: 13 residues. V was pared by 6 bases and J by 4 bases, with 2 bases of the junction left unmatched.

The V gene is TRBV6-2 or TRBV6-3, the J gene TRBJ1-2, with a possible D match to TRBD1 (5 bases). Germline CDR1 is MNHEY and CDR2 is SVGEGT. The CDR3 contains 15 residues. Trimming shortened V by 6 bases and J by 4 bases, and 18 bases separated the two germline ends. The CDR3 DNA is TGTGCCAGCAGGGGGACGGACGGCATCCTCTATGGCTACACCTTC. Protein: CASRGTDGILYGYTF.